The clone carrying this T cell receptor (beta chain) was observed many times. Antigen specificity is unknown. With no exceptions, donors were healthy Caucasians. Template switching supplied a universal primer site; unique molecular identifiers were carried on the cDNA. A single record per CDR3 protein comes from TCRdb applying MiXCR to the 5' RACE reads. Of hundreds of thousands of distinct CDR3 sequences listed, less than 7% are singletons. The sample belongs to a study of identical twins. The CDR3 extends over 13 amino acids. The J segment lost 12 bases and the V segment lost 0 bases, leaving 5 bases of the junction unmatched. Germline V gene data show CDR1 as SGHRS and CDR2 as YFSETQ. Study-wide points: Researchers reported weaker excess twin sharing in beta out-of-frame sequences. The more abundant beta clonotypes in cord blood had fewer insertions, and memory repertoires did not show this.

Input material: naive T cells sorted from blood. This TCR came from a man in his late teens or twenties in good health. V and J are TRBV5-1 and TRBJ2-1; 8 bases align to TRBD2. This CDR3 is CASSLGGRSLQFF. The CDR3 DNA reads as TGCGCCAGCAGCTTGGGCGGGAGGTCGTTGCAGTTCTTC.